This T cell receptor (beta chain) comes out of a study of blood T cell repertoires in COVID-19. Deletions cut 7 bases from V and 4 bases from J, with 10 bases between. Germline CDR1 is MNHNY and CDR2 is SVGAGI (reference sequence). This CDR3 contains 13 residues. Seattle patient enrollment occurred during active infection, with longitudinal follow-up thereafter. Original analysis: Amplification with reference gene primers provided the estimates of nucleated cell counts. Sequenced by immunoSEQ multiplex PCR; TCRdb stores in-frame clones only, minus some. V and J calls and clone size are given by that table; D and trimming were obtained from the DNA. The sample carries approximately 150,000 clones, approximately 90% recorded once.

Sequenced input: peripheral blood. The chain is built from TRBV6-6 and TRBJ2-2; D might be TRBD2 (5 bases). This sequence originates from a man younger than 30 with COVID-19, enrolled during active disease. CDR3 loop: CASMGGSTGELFF. The CDR3 nucleotides read TGTGCCAGCATGGGCGGGTCCACCGGGGAGCTGTTTTTT.